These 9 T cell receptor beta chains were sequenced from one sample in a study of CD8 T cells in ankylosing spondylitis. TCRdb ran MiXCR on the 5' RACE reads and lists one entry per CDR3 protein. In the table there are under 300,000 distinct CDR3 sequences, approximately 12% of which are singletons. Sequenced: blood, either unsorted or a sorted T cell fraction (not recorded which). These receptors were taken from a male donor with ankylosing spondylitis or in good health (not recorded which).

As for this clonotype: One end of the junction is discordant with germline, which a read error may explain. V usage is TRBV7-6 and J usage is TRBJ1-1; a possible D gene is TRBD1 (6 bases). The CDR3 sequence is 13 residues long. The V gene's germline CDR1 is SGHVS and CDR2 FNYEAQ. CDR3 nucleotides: TGTGCCAGCAGCCCAACAGGGAACGCTGAAGCTTTCTTT. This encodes CASSPTGNAEAFF.

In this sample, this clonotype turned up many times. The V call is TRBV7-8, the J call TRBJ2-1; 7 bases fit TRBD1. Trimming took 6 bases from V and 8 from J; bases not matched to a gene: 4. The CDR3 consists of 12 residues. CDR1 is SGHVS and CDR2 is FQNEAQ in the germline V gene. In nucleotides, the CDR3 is TGTGCCAGCAGTTCTAGGGGGCATGAGCAGTTCTTC. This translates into CASSSRGHEQFF.

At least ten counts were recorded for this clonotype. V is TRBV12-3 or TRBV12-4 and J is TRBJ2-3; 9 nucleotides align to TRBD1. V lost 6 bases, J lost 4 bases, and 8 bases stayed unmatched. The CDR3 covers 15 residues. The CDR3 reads CASRTGGEGADTQYF. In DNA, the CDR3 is TGTGCCAGCAGAACAGGGGGCGAAGGTGCAGATACGCAGTATTTT.

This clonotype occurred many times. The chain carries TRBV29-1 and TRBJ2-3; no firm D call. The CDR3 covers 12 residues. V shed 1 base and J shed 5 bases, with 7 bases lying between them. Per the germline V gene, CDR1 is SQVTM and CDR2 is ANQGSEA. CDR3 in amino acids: CSVEVEGDTQYF. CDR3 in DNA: TGCAGCGTTGAAGTGGAAGGAGATACGCAGTATTTT.

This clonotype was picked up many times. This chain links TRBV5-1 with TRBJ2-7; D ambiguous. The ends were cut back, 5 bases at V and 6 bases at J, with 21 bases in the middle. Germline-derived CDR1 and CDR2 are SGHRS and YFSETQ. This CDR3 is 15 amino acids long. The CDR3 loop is CASRDLLNSSLEQYF. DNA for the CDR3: TGCGCCAGCAGAGATCTCCTTAACAGTTCACTCGAGCAGTACTTC.

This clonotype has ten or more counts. CDR3 loop: CSATYDEALNTEAFF. The CDR3 bases are TGCAGTGCTACCTACGATGAGGCCCTGAACACTGAAGCTTTCTTT. The chain links TRBV20-1 to TRBJ1-1; D is unresolved. This CDR3 region has 15 residues. Germline CDR1 reads DFQATT; CDR2 reads SNEGSKA (reference sequence). V was cut by 4 bases and J by 0 bases, with 15 bases left in between.

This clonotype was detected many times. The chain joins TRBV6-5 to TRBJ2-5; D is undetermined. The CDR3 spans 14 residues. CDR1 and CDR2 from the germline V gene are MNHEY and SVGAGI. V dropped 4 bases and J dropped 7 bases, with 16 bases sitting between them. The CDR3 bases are TGTGCCAGCAGTTTCAGGACCGAGCTTGGGACCCAGTACTTC. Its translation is CASSFRTELGTQYF.

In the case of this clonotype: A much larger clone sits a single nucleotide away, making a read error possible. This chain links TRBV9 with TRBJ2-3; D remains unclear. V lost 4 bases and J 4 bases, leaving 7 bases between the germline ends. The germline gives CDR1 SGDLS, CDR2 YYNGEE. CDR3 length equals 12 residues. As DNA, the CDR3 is TGTGCCAGCAGCCAGAACGCAGATACGCAGTATTTT. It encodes CASSQNADTQYF.

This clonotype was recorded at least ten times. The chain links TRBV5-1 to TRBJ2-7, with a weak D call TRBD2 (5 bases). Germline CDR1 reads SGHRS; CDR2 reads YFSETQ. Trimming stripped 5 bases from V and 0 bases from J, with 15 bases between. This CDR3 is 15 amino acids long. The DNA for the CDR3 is TGCGCCAGCAGTCCTTTCTCCGGGAACTCCTACGAGCAGTACTTC. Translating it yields CASSPFSGNSYEQYF.